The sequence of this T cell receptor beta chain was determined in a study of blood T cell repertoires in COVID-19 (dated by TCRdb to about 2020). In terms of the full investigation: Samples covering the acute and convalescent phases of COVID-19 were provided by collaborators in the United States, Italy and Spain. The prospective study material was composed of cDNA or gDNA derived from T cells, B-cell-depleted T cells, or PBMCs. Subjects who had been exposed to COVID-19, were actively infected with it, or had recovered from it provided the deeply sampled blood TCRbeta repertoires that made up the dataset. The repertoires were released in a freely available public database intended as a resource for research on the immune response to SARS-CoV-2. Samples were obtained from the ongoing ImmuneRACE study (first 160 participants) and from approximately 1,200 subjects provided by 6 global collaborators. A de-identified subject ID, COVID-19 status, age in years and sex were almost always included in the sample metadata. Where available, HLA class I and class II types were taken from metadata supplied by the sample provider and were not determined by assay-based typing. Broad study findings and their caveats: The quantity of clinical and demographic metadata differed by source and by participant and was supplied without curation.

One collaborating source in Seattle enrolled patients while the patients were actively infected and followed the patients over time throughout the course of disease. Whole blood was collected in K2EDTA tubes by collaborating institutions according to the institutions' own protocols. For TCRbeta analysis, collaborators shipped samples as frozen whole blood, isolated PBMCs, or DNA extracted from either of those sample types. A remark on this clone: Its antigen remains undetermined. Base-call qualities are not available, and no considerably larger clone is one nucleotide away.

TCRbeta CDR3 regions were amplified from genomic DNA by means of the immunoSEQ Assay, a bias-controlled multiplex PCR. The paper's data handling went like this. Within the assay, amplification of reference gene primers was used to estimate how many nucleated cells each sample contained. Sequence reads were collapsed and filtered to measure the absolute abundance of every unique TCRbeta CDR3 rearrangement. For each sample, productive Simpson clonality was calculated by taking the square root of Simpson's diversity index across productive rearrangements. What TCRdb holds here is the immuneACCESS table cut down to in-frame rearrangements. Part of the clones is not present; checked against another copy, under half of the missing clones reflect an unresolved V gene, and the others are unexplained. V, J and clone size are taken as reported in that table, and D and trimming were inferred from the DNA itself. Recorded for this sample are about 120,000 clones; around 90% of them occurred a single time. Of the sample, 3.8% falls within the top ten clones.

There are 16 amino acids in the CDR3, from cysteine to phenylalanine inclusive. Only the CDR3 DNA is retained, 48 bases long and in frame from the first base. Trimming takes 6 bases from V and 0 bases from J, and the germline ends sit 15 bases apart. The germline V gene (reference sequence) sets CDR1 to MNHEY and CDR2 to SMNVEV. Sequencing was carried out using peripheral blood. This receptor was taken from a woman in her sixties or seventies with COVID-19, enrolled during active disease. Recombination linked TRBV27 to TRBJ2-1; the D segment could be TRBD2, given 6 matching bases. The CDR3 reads CASRELTSNSYNEQFF. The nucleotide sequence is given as TGTGCCAGCAGGGAACTGACTAGTAACTCCTACAATGAGCAGTTCTTC.